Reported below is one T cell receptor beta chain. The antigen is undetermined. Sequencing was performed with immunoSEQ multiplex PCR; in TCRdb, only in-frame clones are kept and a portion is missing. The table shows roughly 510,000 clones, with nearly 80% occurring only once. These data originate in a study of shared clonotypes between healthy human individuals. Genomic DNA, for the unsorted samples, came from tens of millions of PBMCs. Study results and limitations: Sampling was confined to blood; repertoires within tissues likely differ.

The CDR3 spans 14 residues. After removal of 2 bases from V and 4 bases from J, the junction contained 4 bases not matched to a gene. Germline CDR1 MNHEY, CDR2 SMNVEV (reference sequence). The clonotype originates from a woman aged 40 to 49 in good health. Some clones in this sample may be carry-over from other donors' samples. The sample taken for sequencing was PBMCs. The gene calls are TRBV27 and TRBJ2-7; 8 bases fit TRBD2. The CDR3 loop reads CASSLPSGRYEQYF. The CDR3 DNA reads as TGTGCCAGCAGTTTACCAAGCGGGAGATACGAGCAGTACTTC.